This T cell receptor (beta chain) emerged from a study of blood T cells in healthy people across ages. A J-beta primer mix and a sample-barcoded 5' primer were used in a second PCR of about 7 to 12 cycles. Every cDNA molecule bore a tag from a template-switch adaptor containing 12 random nucleotides. TCRdb re-derived calls from the 5' RACE reads in MiXCR, one entry per CDR3 protein. This table holds 1,800,000 or so distinct CDR3 sequences, approximately 40% found once. Of note for this clonotype: What it recognizes is unknown.

Germline loops: CDR1 SGDLS, CDR2 YYNGEE. The CDR3 consists of 15 residues. V lost 0 bases to trimming and J lost 4 bases, with 13 bases between them. General study findings and limits: Investigators treated diversity estimates from one million T cells as underestimates.

The sequenced sample was blood. The chain is built from TRBV9 and TRBJ1-2; no clear D. This TCR came from a human donor in good health. The CDR3 region is CASSVGARPSYGYTF. In nucleotides, the CDR3 is TGTGCCAGCAGCGTAGGAGCCCGTCCCAGCTATGGCTACACCTTC.